This T cell receptor (beta chain) was obtained from a study of T cell repertoires in cytomegalovirus infection. TCRdb ran MiXCR on the reads and lists one entry per CDR3 protein. This sample has approximately 700,000 distinct CDR3 sequences, with 35% found just once. The germline V gene has CDR1 MDHEN and CDR2 SYDVKM. The ends were cut back, 4 bases at V and 7 bases at J, with 14 bases in the middle. This CDR3 spans 14 amino acids. The J gene is TRBJ1-5, the V gene TRBV28, with no clear D. The sequenced material came from PBMCs. The clonotype comes from a human donor in good health (CMV status not recorded). Some clones in this sample may be carry-over from other donors' samples. The CDR3 DNA follows: TGTGCCAGCAGTTCCCTTTCTCTAGGGCAGCCCCAGCATTTT. This sequence encodes CASSSLSLGQPQHF.